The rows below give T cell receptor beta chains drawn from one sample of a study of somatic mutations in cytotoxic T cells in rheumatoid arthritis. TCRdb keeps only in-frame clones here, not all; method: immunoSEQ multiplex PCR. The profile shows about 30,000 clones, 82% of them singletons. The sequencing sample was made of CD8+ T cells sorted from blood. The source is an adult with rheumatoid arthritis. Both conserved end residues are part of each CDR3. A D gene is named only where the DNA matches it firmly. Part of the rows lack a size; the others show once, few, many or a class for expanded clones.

cdr3_aa: CASSESTRDNEQFF
cdr3_nt: TGCGCCAGCAGTGAGTCGACTAGGGACAATGAGCAGTTCTTC
v_call: TRBV10-2
clone_size: -
d_call: -
j_call: TRBJ2-1

cdr3_aa: CATRRVFEQFF
cdr3_nt: TGTGCCACGCGTCGAGTGTTTGAGCAGTTCTTC
v_call: TRBV7-9
clone_size: -
d_call: -
j_call: TRBJ2-1

cdr3_aa: CASSLPGVDGNEKLFF
cdr3_nt: TGTGCCAGCTCACTTCCTGGAGTGGATGGTAATGAAAAACTGTTTTTT
v_call: TRBV18
clone_size: -
d_call: -
j_call: TRBJ1-4

cdr3_aa: CASSAFGDRDYGYTF
cdr3_nt: TGTGCCAGCAGTGCTTTCGGGGACAGGGACTATGGCTACACCTTC
v_call: TRBV28
clone_size: -
d_call: TRBD1
j_call: TRBJ1-2

cdr3_aa: CASSLAGGDYGYTF
cdr3_nt: TGTGCCAGCAGCTTGGCGGGAGGGGACTATGGCTACACCTTC
v_call: TRBV5-5
clone_size: -
d_call: -
j_call: TRBJ1-2

cdr3_aa: CASSIRTSGSLDEQFF
cdr3_nt: TGTGCCAGTAGTATCCGGACTAGCGGGAGTCTCGATGAGCAGTTCTTC
v_call: TRBV19
clone_size: -
d_call: TRBD2
j_call: TRBJ2-1

cdr3_aa: CASSAGGTDGYTF
cdr3_nt: TGTGCCAGCAGTGCGGGGGGGACCGATGGCTACACCTTC
v_call: TRBV9
clone_size: -
d_call: -
j_call: TRBJ1-2

cdr3_aa: CASSPWGGAGDEQFF
cdr3_nt: TGTGCCAGCAGCCCCTGGGGTGGGGCGGGCGATGAGCAGTTCTTC
v_call: TRBV6-4
clone_size: -
d_call: -
j_call: TRBJ2-1

cdr3_aa: CSVGTAGYEQYF
cdr3_nt: TGCAGCGTTGGGACGGCAGGGTACGAGCAGTACTTC
v_call: TRBV29-1
clone_size: -
d_call: -
j_call: TRBJ2-7

cdr3_aa: CASSLSAGGATETQYF
cdr3_nt: TGCGCCAGCAGCCTGAGCGCGGGGGGGGCCACGGAGACCCAGTACTTC
v_call: TRBV4-1
clone_size: -
d_call: TRBD2
j_call: TRBJ2-5

cdr3_aa: CASSQPGHLLPLHF
cdr3_nt: TGCGCCAGCAGCCAACCAGGACACCTTCTACCCCTCCACTTT
v_call: TRBV4-1
clone_size: -
d_call: -
j_call: TRBJ1-6

cdr3_aa: CASSFSETGELFF
cdr3_nt: TGTGCCAGCAGCTTCTCGGAGACCGGGGAGCTGTTTTTT
v_call: TRBV7-6
clone_size: -
d_call: -
j_call: TRBJ2-2

cdr3_aa: CASSDTTGRETQYF
cdr3_nt: TGTGCCAGCAGCGACACGACAGGGAGGGAGACCCAGTACTTC
v_call: TRBV11-1
clone_size: -
d_call: -
j_call: TRBJ2-5

cdr3_aa: CASSSKTGGTGNTIYF
cdr3_nt: TGTGCCAGCAGCTCGAAGACAGGGGGGACTGGAAACACCATATATTTT
v_call: TRBV7-6
clone_size: once
d_call: TRBD1
j_call: TRBJ1-3

cdr3_aa: CASKGGTRHYTF
cdr3_nt: TGTGCTAGCAAAGGTGGTACCCGCCACTACACCTTC
v_call: TRBV25-1
clone_size: -
d_call: -
j_call: TRBJ1-2

cdr3_aa: CASSLVANGYTF
cdr3_nt: TGTGCCAGCAGCTTGGTAGCTAATGGCTACACCTTC
v_call: TRBV5-4
clone_size: few
d_call: -
j_call: TRBJ1-2

cdr3_aa: CASRDRGPATGELFF
cdr3_nt: TGTGCCAGCAGGGACAGGGGGCCAGCCACCGGGGAGCTGTTTTTT
v_call: TRBV2
clone_size: -
d_call: TRBD1
j_call: TRBJ2-2

cdr3_aa: CASSEFPLDRGRGQPQHF
cdr3_nt: TGCGCCAGCAGTGAGTTCCCTCTCGACAGGGGCCGAGGGCAGCCCCAGCATTTT
v_call: TRBV10-2
clone_size: once
d_call: TRBD1
j_call: TRBJ1-5

cdr3_aa: CASSYGLTNNEQFF
cdr3_nt: TGTGCCAGCAGTTACGGGCTCACTAACAATGAGCAGTTCTTC
v_call: TRBV6-5
clone_size: -
d_call: -
j_call: TRBJ2-1

cdr3_aa: CAWSVRPVGGYTF
cdr3_nt: TGTGCCTGGAGTGTACGACCCGTTGGTGGCTACACCTTC
v_call: TRBV30
clone_size: few
d_call: -
j_call: TRBJ1-2

cdr3_aa: CASSREGGQPQHF
cdr3_nt: TGCGCCAGCAGCCGAGAGGGCGGACAGCCCCAGCATTTT
v_call: TRBV4-1
clone_size: -
d_call: -
j_call: TRBJ1-5

cdr3_aa: CASSLGEGGSPLHF
cdr3_nt: TGTGCCAGCAGCTTAGGGGAGGGTGGTTCACCCCTCCACTTT
v_call: TRBV7-6
clone_size: -
d_call: -
j_call: TRBJ1-6

cdr3_aa: CASSPRTGSFYGYTF
cdr3_nt: TGTGCCAGCAGTCCACGGACAGGATCGTTCTATGGCTACACCTTC
v_call: TRBV27
clone_size: -
d_call: TRBD1
j_call: TRBJ1-2

cdr3_aa: CASSLPSGPTDTQYF
cdr3_nt: TGTGCCAGCAGCTTGCCCTCCGGGCCCACAGATACGCAGTATTTT
v_call: TRBV7-9
clone_size: -
d_call: -
j_call: TRBJ2-3

cdr3_aa: CASTPSTGFEGNGELFF
cdr3_nt: TGTGCCAGCACGCCCTCGACAGGGTTCGAGGGTAACGGGGAGCTGTTTTTT
v_call: TRBV7-9
clone_size: -
d_call: TRBD1
j_call: TRBJ2-2

cdr3_aa: CASSHPSPLHF
cdr3_nt: TGTGCCAGCAGCCACCCTTCACCCCTCCACTTT
v_call: TRBV28
clone_size: -
d_call: -
j_call: TRBJ1-6

cdr3_aa: CASSHGLSSYEQYF
cdr3_nt: TGTGCCAGCAGCCACGGACTGAGCTCCTACGAGCAGTACTTC
v_call: TRBV7-9
clone_size: few
d_call: -
j_call: TRBJ2-7

cdr3_aa: CASSPKTPVSTDTQYF
cdr3_nt: TGTGCCAGCAGCCCTAAGACCCCGGTTAGCACAGATACGCAGTATTTT
v_call: TRBV21-1
clone_size: -
d_call: -
j_call: TRBJ2-3

cdr3_aa: CASSYSGVHGYTF
cdr3_nt: TGTGCCAGCAGTTACTCAGGTGTGCATGGCTACACCTTC
v_call: TRBV6-6
clone_size: once
d_call: -
j_call: TRBJ1-2

cdr3_aa: CASSLAMGSGYTF
cdr3_nt: TGTGCCAGCAGCTTAGCAATGGGGTCTGGCTACACCTTC
v_call: TRBV11-3
clone_size: -
d_call: -
j_call: TRBJ1-2

cdr3_aa: CASSRSGSAQETQYF
cdr3_nt: TGTGCCAGCAGTCGAAGCGGGAGCGCCCAAGAGACCCAGTACTTC
v_call: TRBV6-5
clone_size: -
d_call: TRBD2
j_call: TRBJ2-5

cdr3_aa: CASSSGERDTGELFF
cdr3_nt: TGTGCCAGCAGTTCAGGGGAGCGTGACACCGGGGAGCTGTTTTTT
v_call: TRBV27
clone_size: -
d_call: -
j_call: TRBJ2-2

cdr3_aa: CASSYGGAGTEAFF
cdr3_nt: TGTGCCAGCAGTTACGGTGGAGCGGGCACTGAAGCTTTCTTT
v_call: TRBV6-5
clone_size: -
d_call: -
j_call: TRBJ1-1

cdr3_aa: CASSWPVGEYGYTF
cdr3_nt: TGTGCCAGCAGCTGGCCGGTGGGGGAATACGGCTACACCTTC
v_call: TRBV11-2
clone_size: -
d_call: -
j_call: TRBJ1-2

cdr3_aa: CASSQDVELGTEAFF
cdr3_nt: TGCGCCAGCAGCCAAGATGTAGAGCTTGGCACTGAAGCTTTCTTT
v_call: TRBV4-1
clone_size: once
d_call: -
j_call: TRBJ1-1

cdr3_aa: CASSQDYRGRTEAFF
cdr3_nt: TGTGCCAGCAGCCAAGATTACAGGGGGCGGACTGAAGCTTTCTTT
v_call: TRBV14
clone_size: -
d_call: TRBD1
j_call: TRBJ1-1

cdr3_aa: CASSPRPGTGELFF
cdr3_nt: TGTGCCAGCAGTCCCAGACCGGGCACCGGGGAGCTGTTTTTT
v_call: TRBV6-5
clone_size: -
d_call: -
j_call: TRBJ2-2

cdr3_aa: CASSPRGGNSPLHF
cdr3_nt: TGTGCCAGCAGTCCCCGGGGCGGGAATTCACCCCTCCACTTT
v_call: TRBV27
clone_size: once
d_call: -
j_call: TRBJ1-6

cdr3_aa: CATSEPGLGLPAGYTDTQYF
cdr3_nt: TGTGCCACCAGCGAGCCGGGACTAGGACTCCCGGCGGGTTACACAGATACGCAGTATTTT
v_call: TRBV15
clone_size: -
d_call: TRBD2
j_call: TRBJ2-3

cdr3_aa: CASSLEAKTASYEQYF
cdr3_nt: TGCGCCAGCAGCTTGGAGGCTAAGACAGCCTCCTACGAGCAGTACTTC
v_call: TRBV5-1
clone_size: few
d_call: -
j_call: TRBJ2-7

cdr3_aa: CASRVGPGQLYEQYF
cdr3_nt: TGTGCCAGCAGGGTTGGCCCGGGACAGTTATACGAGCAGTACTTC
v_call: TRBV28
clone_size: -
d_call: TRBD1
j_call: TRBJ2-7

cdr3_aa: CASSLEGQAGDTIYF
cdr3_nt: TGCGCCAGCAGCTTGGAAGGACAGGCAGGGGACACCATATATTTT
v_call: TRBV5-1
clone_size: large
d_call: TRBD1
j_call: TRBJ1-3

cdr3_aa: CSVEGRGGYGYTF
cdr3_nt: TGCAGCGTTGAGGGGAGGGGGGGCTATGGCTACACCTTC
v_call: TRBV29-1
clone_size: -
d_call: -
j_call: TRBJ1-2

cdr3_aa: CASSLSDTQYF
cdr3_nt: TGTGCCAGCAGCTTATCAGATACGCAGTATTTT
v_call: TRBV5-6
clone_size: -
d_call: -
j_call: TRBJ2-3

cdr3_aa: CASSLNARGLYF
cdr3_nt: TGTGCCAGCAGCTTAAACGCCAGGGGACTGTACTTC
v_call: TRBV11-2
clone_size: -
d_call: -
j_call: TRBJ2-5

cdr3_aa: CASSMTRGFDTDTQYF
cdr3_nt: TGTGCCAGTAGTATGACGAGGGGGTTTGACACAGATACGCAGTATTTT
v_call: TRBV19
clone_size: few
d_call: -
j_call: TRBJ2-3

cdr3_aa: CASSPDRSSGNTIYF
cdr3_nt: TGCGCCAGCAGCCCTGACAGGTCCTCTGGAAACACCATATATTTT
v_call: TRBV4-1
clone_size: -
d_call: -
j_call: TRBJ1-3

cdr3_aa: CASSDEAVFSGANVLTF
cdr3_nt: TGTGCCAGCAGTGATGAGGCAGTCTTCTCTGGGGCCAACGTCCTGACTTTC
v_call: TRBV6-4
clone_size: -
d_call: -
j_call: TRBJ2-6

cdr3_aa: CASGLVLARVVEQYF
cdr3_nt: TGTGCTAGTGGTTTGGTATTGGCGAGGGTGGTCGAGCAGTACTTC
v_call: TRBV12-5
clone_size: once
d_call: -
j_call: TRBJ2-7

cdr3_aa: CASSFGGTGSNQPQHF
cdr3_nt: TGTGCCAGCAGCTTTGGAGGGACAGGTAGCAATCAGCCCCAGCATTTT
v_call: TRBV7-2
clone_size: -
d_call: TRBD1
j_call: TRBJ1-5

cdr3_aa: CASSQETGPTEAFF
cdr3_nt: TGCGCCAGCAGCCAAGAGACAGGGCCCACTGAAGCTTTCTTT
v_call: TRBV4-1
clone_size: -
d_call: TRBD1
j_call: TRBJ1-1

cdr3_aa: CASSHMNTEAFF
cdr3_nt: TGTGCCAGCAGCCATATGAACACTGAAGCTTTCTTT
v_call: TRBV7-9
clone_size: -
d_call: -
j_call: TRBJ1-1

cdr3_aa: CSAPISYEQYF
cdr3_nt: TGCAGTGCCCCCATATCATACGAGCAGTACTTC
v_call: TRBV20-1
clone_size: -
d_call: -
j_call: TRBJ2-7

cdr3_aa: CASSQDLWTEGSRGYTF
cdr3_nt: TGCGCCAGCAGCCAAGACCTTTGGACAGAAGGGAGTCGGGGCTACACCTTC
v_call: TRBV4-3
clone_size: once
d_call: -
j_call: TRBJ1-2

cdr3_aa: CSVGRGGTGDYGYTF
cdr3_nt: TGCAGCGTCGGGAGGGGTGGGACAGGGGACTATGGCTACACCTTC
v_call: TRBV29-1
clone_size: -
d_call: TRBD1
j_call: TRBJ1-2

cdr3_aa: CASSQDRRGYEQYF
cdr3_nt: TGCGCCAGCAGCCAAGATCGGAGGGGTTACGAGCAGTACTTC
v_call: TRBV4-1
clone_size: -
d_call: -
j_call: TRBJ2-7

cdr3_aa: CASSRGAGRNEQYF
cdr3_nt: TGTGCCAGCAGCCGGGGCGCGGGCAGGAACGAGCAGTACTTC
v_call: TRBV6-5
clone_size: -
d_call: -
j_call: TRBJ2-7